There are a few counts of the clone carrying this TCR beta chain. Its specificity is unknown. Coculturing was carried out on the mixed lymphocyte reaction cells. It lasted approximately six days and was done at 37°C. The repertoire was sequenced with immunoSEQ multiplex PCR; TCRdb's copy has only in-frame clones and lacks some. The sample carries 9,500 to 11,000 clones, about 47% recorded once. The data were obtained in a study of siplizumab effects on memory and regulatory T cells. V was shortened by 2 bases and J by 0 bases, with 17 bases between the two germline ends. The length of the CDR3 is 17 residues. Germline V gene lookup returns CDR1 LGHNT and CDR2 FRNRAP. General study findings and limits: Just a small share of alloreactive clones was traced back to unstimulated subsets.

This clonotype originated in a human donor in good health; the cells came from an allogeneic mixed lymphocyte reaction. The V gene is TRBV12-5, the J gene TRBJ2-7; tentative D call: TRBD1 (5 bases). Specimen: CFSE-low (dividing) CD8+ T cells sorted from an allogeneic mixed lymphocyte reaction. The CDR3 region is CASGLSPTASPSYEQYF. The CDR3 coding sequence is TGTGCTAGTGGTTTGTCACCGACAGCTTCACCCTCCTACGAGCAGTACTTC. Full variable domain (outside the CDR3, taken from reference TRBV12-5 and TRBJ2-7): DARVTQTPRHKVTEMGQEVTMRCQPILGHNTVFWYRQTMMQGLELLAYFRNRAPLDDSGMPKDRFSAEMPDATLATLKIQPSEPRDSAVYFCASGLSPTASPSYEQYFGPGTRLTVT.